The 21 T cell receptor beta chains in this list originate from one sample, sequenced in a study of T cell repertoires in aging, cancer and after chemotherapy. TCR beta rearrangements were amplified from peripheral blood genomic DNA. Rearranged V-D-J TRB sequences were amplified with a mixed TRB-A/B primer pool. TCRdb itself ran the multiplex PCR reads through MiXCR, one entry per CDR3 protein. The repertoire holds around 10,000 distinct CDR3 sequences, with 38% as singletons. The material sequenced was blood. These receptors were collected from a human donor in good health.

The J gene is TRBJ1-3, the V gene TRBV6-1, with a tentative D call TRBD1 (5 bases). Trimming cost V 5 bases and J 2 bases, with 10 bases left between them. This CDR3 spans 14 amino acids. Germline CDR1 and CDR2: MNHNS and SASEGT. In DNA, the CDR3 is TGTGCCAGCAGTTCCGGGACTACTGGAAACACCATATATTTT. Protein: CASSSGTTGNTIYF.

This clonotype showed up just a few times. The rearrangement uses TRBV7-9 and TRBJ1-3; D is undetermined. The germline V gene has CDR1 SEHNR and CDR2 FQNEAQ (reference sequence). CDR3 length equals 16 residues. Trimming removed 5 bases at V and 2 bases at J, with 16 bases between. The CDR3 region is CASSLQRVEAGNTIYF. As DNA, the CDR3 is TGTGCCAGCAGCCTACAGAGGGTGGAAGCTGGAAACACCATATATTTT. The variable domain in full, with the rest retrieved from reference TRBV7-9 and TRBJ1-3, is DTGVSQNPRHKITKRGQNVTFRCDPISEHNRLYWYRQTLGQGPEFLTYFQNEAQLEKSRLLSDRFSAERPKGSFSTLEIQRTEQGDSAMYLCASSLQRVEAGNTIYFGEGSWLTVV.

There are a few counts of this clonotype. As DNA, the CDR3 is TGTGCCAGCAGTCGCTTCGGACAGGGCTACGAGCAGTACTTC. Its translation is CASSRFGQGYEQYF. J is TRBJ2-7 and V is TRBV6-5, with 8 bases lining up with TRBD1. The CDR3 contains 14 residues. Germline CDR1 MNHEY, CDR2 SVGAGI. J was trimmed by 3 bases and V by 5 bases; bases with no gene match: 6.

This chain uses TRBV5-6 with TRBJ1-1; 9 positions agree with TRBD1. CDR1 is SGHDT and CDR2 is YYEEEE in the germline V gene. This CDR3 is 12 amino acids long. Trimming took 4 bases from V and 10 from J; bases not matched to a gene: 5. CDR3 sequence reads: CASSPGTGPAFF. The CDR3 DNA is TGTGCCAGCAGCCCCGGGACAGGGCCAGCTTTCTTT.

This rearrangement joins TRBV24-1 to TRBJ1-4; a weak D match, TRBD1 (5 bases). This CDR3 is built from 15 residues. V lost 6 bases and J 2 bases, leaving 12 bases between the germline ends. Germline CDR1 is KGHDR and CDR2 is SFDVKD. The CDR3, as DNA: TGTGCCACCAGTAAGGGGACCGGGACTAATGAAAAACTGTTTTTT. It is translated as CATSKGTGTNEKLFF.

This clonotype showed up just a few times. The V gene is TRBV6-6, the J gene TRBJ1-4, with TRBD1 identical over 8 bases. The V gene's germline CDR1 is MNHNY and CDR2 SVGAGI (reference sequence). V lost 0 bases to trimming and J lost 5 bases; unmatched junction nucleotides: 2. The CDR3 is made up of 15 amino acids. CDR3 amino acids: CASSYSDRVNEKLFF. CDR3 in DNA: TGTGCCAGCAGTTACTCGGACAGGGTAAATGAAAAACTGTTTTTT.

This clonotype appeared a few times. The CDR3 protein is CASSSGGWGQFNEQFF. The CDR3 bases are TGTGCCAGCAGTTCGGGGGGGTGGGGGCAGTTCAATGAGCAGTTCTTC. The gene calls are TRBV6-1 and TRBJ2-1, with 8 positions matching TRBD2. The CDR3 has 16 amino acids. Germline CDR1 MNHNS, CDR2 SASEGT. The V segment lost 5 bases and the J segment 6 bases; nucleotides outside the gene matches: 12.

This chain links TRBV5-1 with TRBJ2-3; the D is unclear. Germline-derived CDR1 and CDR2 are SGHRS and YFSETQ. The V gene lost 1 base and the J gene lost 4 bases, with 4 bases spanning the gap. The CDR3 extends over 12 amino acids. The chain's CDR3 is CASSLTADTQYF. The CDR3 region has the DNA TGCGCCAGCAGCTTGACGGCAGATACGCAGTATTTT.

By proportion, this clonotype is medium-sized. This sequence joins TRBV29-1 and TRBJ2-1; 9 nucleotides match TRBD2. V lost 0 bases and J lost 4; bases outside the gene matches: 4. CDR3 length: 15 residues. Germline V CDR1 and CDR2: SQVTM, ANQGSEA. CDR3 nucleotide sequence: TGCAGCGTTGAAGATCGTAGCGGGAGATACAATGAGCAGTTCTTC. Its translation is CSVEDRSGRYNEQFF.

In regard to this clonotype: A read error may be the cause here, since a much bigger clone is one base away. No conserved phenylalanine or tryptophan is present at the end of the CDR3, so a read error is the likely explanation. J is TRBJ2-5 and V is TRBV19, with TRBD2 identical over 8 bases. CDR3 length: 14 amino acids. V trimming: 1 base; J trimming: 5 bases; junction bases outside the gene matches: 3. CDR1 is LNHDA, CDR2 SQIVND, per germline (reference sequence). CDR3 sequence reads: CASSIVAGIETQYL. The CDR3 DNA sequence: TGTGCCAGTAGTATAGTAGCGGGAATTGAGACCCAGTACCTC.

The gene calls are TRBV6-5 and TRBJ2-7, with D unclear. Germline CDR1 MNHEY, CDR2 SVGAGI. The CDR3 length is 13 residues. Trimming removed 7 bases from V and 6 bases from J, with 16 bases in between. The DNA for the CDR3 is TGTGCCAGCATGAAGACTCACGGGCTCGAGCAGTACTTC. Protein: CASMKTHGLEQYF.

This clonotype was observed once. The CDR3 DNA sequence: TGTGCCAGCATCGACTCTTTAACCTACGAGCAGTACTTC. This gives the protein CASIDSLTYEQYF. The chain recombines TRBV7-9 with TRBJ2-7, with D hard to call. The germline V gene encodes CDR1 SEHNR and CDR2 FQNEAQ (reference sequence). The CDR3 runs 13 residues. Trimming shortened V by 7 bases and J by 2 bases, and 12 bases separated the two germline ends. Supplemented by reference TRBV7-9 and TRBJ2-7, the full variable domain reads DTGVSQNPRHKITKRGQNVTFRCDPISEHNRLYWYRQTLGQGPEFLTYFQNEAQLEKSRLLSDRFSAERPKGSFSTLEIQRTEQGDSAMYLCASIDSLTYEQYFGPGTRLTVT.

The chain uses TRBV11-1 and TRBJ2-7; no definite D call. Trimming removed 1 base at V and 3 bases at J, with 13 bases between. The CDR3 runs to 15 residues. Looked up from germline, CDR1 is SGHAT and CDR2 is FQDESV (reference sequence). CDR3 sequence reads: CASSLDRSAHYEQYF. The CDR3 DNA sequence: TGTGCCAGCAGCTTAGACCGCTCGGCCCACTACGAGCAGTACTTC.

This chain uses TRBV6-5 with TRBJ1-2, with 9 bases identical to TRBD1. CDR1 and CDR2 (germline): MNHEY, SVGAGI. V gave up 5 bases and J gave up 8 bases; unmatched junction bases: 18. This CDR3 spans 17 amino acids. CDR3 coding DNA: TGTGCCAGCAGTGATCTCTTTCGGGGACAGGGAACCGAGGGCTACACCTTC. It codes for CASSDLFRGQGTEGYTF.

J is TRBJ2-1 and V is TRBV6-1; 15 bases match TRBD2. Germline V gives CDR1 MNHNS, CDR2 SASEGT. The CDR3 extends over 21 amino acids. The junction had 14 bases not matched to a gene; V was cut back by 0 bases and J by 5 bases. The CDR3 DNA reads as TGTGCCAGCAGTGAAGCTGGGGTCGGACTAGCGGGAGGGCCCAAGGACAATGAGCAGTTCTTC. It specifies CASSEAGVGLAGGPKDNEQFF.

The rearrangement joins TRBV10-3 to TRBJ2-2, with 11 bases identical to TRBD1. J was trimmed by 5 bases and V by 5 bases; bases with no gene match: 1. This CDR3 region has 14 residues. Germline assignment: CDR1 ENHRY and CDR2 SYGVKD. CDR3 DNA sequence: TGTGCCATCAGTAGGGACAGGGGGACCGGGGAGCTGTTTTTT. Translated, it gives CAISRDRGTGELFF.

There are a few counts of this clonotype. As DNA, the CDR3 is TGTGCCATCAGTGGACAGGGAGAGGGCACAGATACGCAGTATTTT. As protein: CAISGQGEGTDTQYF. The V gene is TRBV10-3, the J gene TRBJ2-3; 7 bases agree with TRBD1. CDR3 length: 15 residues. Germline V gene sequence: CDR1 ENHRY, CDR2 SYGVKD. The trim removed 4 bases at V and 1 base at J, leaving 5 bases unmatched.

The chain joins TRBV6-1 to TRBJ1-4, with D maybe TRBD1 (5 bases). Germline V gives CDR1 MNHNS, CDR2 SASEGT. V shed 7 bases and J shed 4 bases, with 10 bases lying between them. The CDR3 runs to 13 residues. CDR3 DNA: TGTGCCAGCACCCGGGACTTTAATGAAAAACTGTTTTTT. Translation gives CASTRDFNEKLFF.

This clonotype is judged medium-sized (0.01 to 0.1%). The chain is built from TRBV19 and TRBJ2-7, with D hard to call. CDR1 is LNHDA, CDR2 SQIVND, per germline (reference sequence). The CDR3 runs 14 residues. The V end lost 6 bases, the J end lost 0 bases, and 12 bases lay between the germline ends. The CDR3 region has the DNA TGTGCCAGTAGCCCTAATCCCCCCTCCTACGAGCAGTACTTC. Its protein product is CASSPNPPSYEQYF.

The J gene is TRBJ2-1, the V gene TRBV7-2, with D perhaps matching TRBD2 (5 bases). Germline V CDR1 and CDR2: SGHTA, FQGNSA. The CDR3 spans 15 residues. The V end lost 1 base, the J end lost 3 bases, and 10 bases lay between the germline ends. DNA for the CDR3: TGTGCCAGCAGCTTAGGAGGGTCTCACTACAATGAGCAGTTCTTC. Its translation is CASSLGGSHYNEQFF.

The CDR3 DNA reads TGTGCCACCAGCAGGACCAGCGGGAGGAGCACAGATACGCAGTATTTT. The encoded protein is CATSRTSGRSTDTQYF. The chain is built from TRBV15 and TRBJ2-3, with 9 nucleotides matching TRBD2. CDR1 and CDR2 from the germline V gene are LNHNV and YYDKDF (reference sequence). The CDR3 loop spans 16 amino acids. V was clipped by 3 bases and J by 0 bases; unmatched bases: 4.